This T cell receptor (beta chain) emerged from a study of Tregs in tolerant kidney transplant recipients. Study-wide points: No direct test of biological reproducibility was done here. Activated donor B cell expansion appeared to reveal the most relevant donor-specific TCRbeta repertoire.

Worth noting for this clone: Its antigen is undetermined.

The CDR3 covers 11 residues. CDR1 and CDR2 (germline): SQVTM, ANQGSEA. V lost 3 bases and J lost 5, with 7 bases in between. Some clones are missing from TCRdb's copy, which holds only in-frame ones; the method was immunoSEQ multiplex PCR. Of approximately 260,000 clones in the sample, about four fifths were seen once. Source material: CD4+ T cells from blood. V is TRBV29-1 and J is TRBJ1-2, with no clear D. The TCR was taken from a human donor in good health. The chain's CDR3 is CSVERQYGYTF. CDR3 in DNA: TGCAGCGTTGAGCGCCAGTATGGCTACACCTTC.